These 15 T cell receptor beta chains share one sample of origin, sequenced in a study of lymphopenia after photon versus proton radiotherapy. Assay used: immunoSEQ multiplex PCR; TCRdb lists only in-frame clones, some missing. The data contain more than 30,000 clones, 70% to 90% of them singletons. Sequences were derived from peripheral blood, sampled from a patient treated with photon-based radiotherapy. These TCRs come from a man between 50 and 59 years old with gastric cancer.

V gene TRBV7-9 combines with J gene TRBJ2-2, with TRBD2 matching over 11 bases. Germline CDR1 and CDR2: SEHNR and FQNEAQ (reference sequence). V lost 4 bases and J lost 8; bases outside the gene matches: 3. The CDR3 runs to 14 residues. In DNA, the CDR3 is TGTGCCAGCAGCTCGACTAGCGGGAATGGGGAGCTGTTTTTT. Translating it yields CASSSTSGNGELFF.

This chain links TRBV6-1 with TRBJ1-1; 7 bases agree with TRBD1. The germline V gene has CDR1 MNHNS and CDR2 SASEGT. J gave up 5 bases and V 4 bases, and 10 bases lay outside the gene matches. CDR3 length: 15 residues. The DNA for the CDR3 is TGTGCCAGCAGTGCCTTCTCAACAGGGGATACTGAAGCTTTCTTT. It is translated as CASSAFSTGDTEAFF.

A few counts support this clone. The rearrangement links TRBV6-5 to TRBJ2-7, with D unresolved. Looked up from germline, CDR1 is MNHEY and CDR2 is SVGAGI. The CDR3 totals 15 residues. V was shortened by 6 bases and J by 0 bases, with 15 bases between the two germline ends. The CDR3 loop reads CASRLGRSVSYEQYF. The CDR3 bases are TGTGCCAGCAGGCTCGGACGGTCAGTCTCCTACGAGCAGTACTTC.

V and J are TRBV27 and TRBJ1-3; D possibly corresponds to TRBD1 (5 bases). Germline V gene sequence: CDR1 MNHEY, CDR2 SMNVEV (reference sequence). The CDR3 totals 15 residues. Trimming stripped 5 bases from V and 0 bases from J, with 11 bases between. This chain's CDR3 is CASSPGHISGNTIYF. The CDR3 nucleotides read TGTGCCAGCAGTCCCGGACACATCTCTGGAAACACCATATATTTT.

This chain joins TRBV7-8 and TRBJ1-1, with a weak D call TRBD1 (6 bases). CDR1 is SGHVS, CDR2 FQNEAQ, per germline. The CDR3 sequence is 17 residues long. V was trimmed by 2 bases and J by 4 bases, leaving 20 bases between them. Here the CDR3 reads CASSLWRGGYQATEAFF. DNA of the CDR3: TGTGCCAGCAGCTTATGGAGGGGGGGGTATCAGGCCACTGAAGCTTTCTTT.

The CDR3 coding sequence is TGTGCCAGCAGCCAAGGGACTAACACTGAAGCTTTCTTT. Encoded protein: CASSQGTNTEAFF. The gene calls are TRBV4-2 and TRBJ1-1; D remains unclear. Trimming removed 1 base from V and 2 bases from J, with 5 bases in between. There are 13 residues in the CDR3. Germline-derived CDR1 and CDR2 are LGHNA and YNFKEQ.

This chain uses TRBV7-2 with TRBJ2-6; D call uncertain. The CDR3 is 15 amino acids. V was cut by 3 bases and J by 0 bases, with 6 bases left in between. Germline values: CDR1 SGHTA, CDR2 FQGNSA. CDR3: CASSFGFSGANVLTF. Written as DNA, the CDR3 is TGTGCCAGCAGCTTCGGGTTCTCTGGGGCCAACGTCCTGACTTTC.

The rearrangement links TRBV7-9 to TRBJ2-7; D not certain. Germline CDR1 and CDR2: SEHNR and FQNEAQ (reference sequence). The V gene lost 3 bases and the J gene lost 4 bases, with 10 bases spanning the gap. The length of the CDR3 is 13 residues. The DNA for the CDR3 is TGTGCCAGCAGCTTGACATTGGATTACGAGCAGTACTTC. It is translated as CASSLTLDYEQYF.

This chain links TRBV27 with TRBJ1-4; D is uncertain. The V gene lost 3 bases and the J gene lost 6 bases, with 14 bases spanning the gap. The germline CDR1 and CDR2 sequences are MNHEY and SMNVEV (reference sequence). This CDR3 spans 15 amino acids. In nucleotides, the CDR3 is TGTGCCAGCAGTTTTATTGGGCTCGGTGATGAAAAACTGTTTTTT. This codes for CASSFIGLGDEKLFF.

CDR3 sequence: CASPAGGNTGELFF. The CDR3 region has the DNA TGTGCCAGCCCCGCCGGAGGGAACACCGGGGAGCTGTTTTTT. The rearrangement joins TRBV18 to TRBJ2-2; TRBD2 is a possible D gene (5 bases). CDR3 length: 14 residues. Germline CDR1 reads KGHSH; CDR2 reads LQKENI. V lost 8 bases, J lost 1 base, and 11 bases lay in between.

The V call is TRBV4-2, the J call TRBJ2-7, with 9 bases lining up with TRBD1. Germline trimming cut 0 bases from V and 2 bases from J; bases unmatched to any gene: 11. CDR1 is LGHNA, CDR2 YNFKEQ, per germline. The CDR3 extends over 18 amino acids. CDR3 in DNA: TGTGCCAGCAGCCAAGAATCGGAAGGAGGACAGGGGACCTACGAGCAGTACTTC. Protein: CASSQESEGGQGTYEQYF.

This clone was picked up a small number of times. This sequence joins TRBV6-1 and TRBJ2-3, with 13 nucleotides matching TRBD2. With V trimmed by 4 bases and J by 8 bases, 6 bases remained unmatched. Germline V lookup: CDR1 MNHNS, CDR2 SASEGT. The CDR3 covers 15 residues. The CDR3 nucleotides read TGTGCCAGCAGTGGAACTAGCGGGAGGGCGGGTACGCAGTATTTT. It yields the protein CASSGTSGRAGTQYF.

The CDR3, as DNA: TGTGCCAGCAGTTTATGGGGACAGATATACGAGCAGTACTTC. It is translated as CASSLWGQIYEQYF. The chain employs TRBV28 and TRBJ2-7; 7 nucleotides agree with TRBD1. V was pared by 0 bases and J by 4 bases, with 3 bases of the junction left unmatched. Germline CDR1 MDHEN, CDR2 SYDVKM. CDR3 length: 14 residues.

The chain carries TRBV19 and TRBJ1-2; 7 bases are a match to TRBD1. Looked up from germline, CDR1 is LNHDA and CDR2 is SQIVND (reference sequence). The CDR3 totals 16 residues. Trimming took 5 bases from V and 6 from J; bases not matched to a gene: 15. The DNA for the CDR3 is TGTGCCAGTAGTCTACGGGAGGGGGCGAGGATAAATGGCTACACCTTC. Translation: CASSLREGARINGYTF.

The chain combines TRBV28 with TRBJ1-5, with D possibly being TRBD1 (5 bases). This CDR3 comprises 16 residues. The V end lost 4 bases, the J end lost 6 bases, and 19 bases lay between the germline ends. Germline loops: CDR1 MDHEN, CDR2 SYDVKM. The CDR3 nucleotides read TGTGCCAGCAGTTCCTTCCGGGGACGGGGTTTTCAGCCCCAGCATTTT. It translates to CASSSFRGRGFQPQHF.